The clone carrying this T cell receptor (beta chain) was seen only a few times. Every bit of the isolated RNA underwent reverse transcription, so sequencing read expressed TCRB transcripts. Libraries were prepared by immunoSEQ multiplex PCR; TCRdb keeps only in-frame clonotypes and omits some of them. The table has about 150,000 clones, roughly 50% seen once. These data are taken from a study of beta chain features in type 1 diabetes. The V gene end was trimmed by 7 bases and the J gene end by 4 bases; junction bases not matched to a gene: 5. The CDR3 loop spans 13 amino acids. CDR1 is SQVTM, CDR2 ANQGSEA, per germline.

Sequencing input: Tregs from blood. The clonotype was recovered from a man younger than 30 in good health. J is TRBJ2-3 and V is TRBV29-1, with 10 positions matching TRBD1. The CDR3 DNA follows: TGCAGCGCCCGGACAGGGGGGGCAGATACGCAGTATTTT. It specifies CSARTGGADTQYF.